One and the same sample provided the 32 T cell receptor beta chains below, sequenced in a study of blood T cell repertoires in COVID-19. TCRdb's copy holds only in-frame clones and misses some; the assay was immunoSEQ multiplex PCR. The table includes more than 300,000 clones, approximately 90% detected once. Source material: PBMCs or T cells enriched from blood (not recorded which). Source of these receptors: a woman in her 40s who had been exposed to COVID-19.

The rearrangement uses TRBV6-5 and TRBJ1-5; a weak D match, TRBD1 (5 bases). Trimming cost V 6 bases and J 9 bases, with 15 bases left between them. Germline CDR1 is MNHEY and CDR2 is SVGAGI. This CDR3 contains 13 residues. The chain's CDR3 is CASRRNAGSPQHF. The CDR3, as DNA: TGTGCCAGCAGACGGAACGCAGGGTCGCCCCAGCATTTT.

The CDR3 sequence is CSVARDREDTEAFF. The CDR3 nucleotides read TGCAGCGTTGCCCGGGACAGGGAGGACACTGAAGCTTTCTTT. The chain combines TRBV29-1 with TRBJ1-1, with 9 nucleotides matching TRBD1. CDR1 and CDR2 (germline): SQVTM, ANQGSEA. CDR3 length: 14 residues. The junction had 6 bases not matched to a gene; V was cut back by 4 bases and J by 3 bases.

Regarding this clone: Additional DNA sequences in this sample encode the identical CDR3. The rearrangement uses TRBV7-6 and TRBJ1-1; TRBD1 aligns across 8 bases. Trimming at V came to 3 bases and at J to 0 bases, leaving 0 bases not matched to a gene. This CDR3 contains 14 residues. Looked up from germline, CDR1 is SGHVS and CDR2 is FNYEAQ. This CDR3 reads CASSLTGVNTEAFF. CDR3 DNA sequence: TGTGCCAGCAGCTTGACAGGGGTGAACACTGAAGCTTTCTTT.

This sequence joins TRBV27 and TRBJ2-1; D not certain. The V and J ends lost 0 bases and 8 bases respectively, with 8 bases between them. The CDR3 totals 13 residues. Germline V CDR1 and CDR2: MNHEY, SMNVEV (reference sequence). CDR3 sequence reads: CASSLSSTYEQFF. The CDR3 DNA sequence: TGTGCCAGCAGTTTATCGTCGACTTATGAGCAGTTCTTC.

The chain is built from TRBV10-3 and TRBJ1-3, with D unclear. Germline assignment: CDR1 ENHRY and CDR2 SYGVKD. The CDR3 length is 14 residues. V was pared by 3 bases and J by 5 bases, with 11 bases between. CDR3: CAISERGTRNTIYF. CDR3 coding DNA: TGTGCCATCAGTGAACGGGGAACGAGAAACACCATATATTTT.

The rearrangement links TRBV5-5 to TRBJ1-6; D may be TRBD1 (5 bases). CDR3 length: 14 amino acids. The V gene lost 0 bases and the J gene lost 8 bases, with 9 bases spanning the gap. Germline CDR1 and CDR2: SGHKS and YYEKEE (reference sequence). CDR3 in DNA: TGTGCCAGCAGCTTGGTCCAGGGATATTCACCCCTCCACTTT. Translating gives CASSLVQGYSPLHF.

The V gene is TRBV27, the J gene TRBJ1-6; a weak D match, TRBD1 (6 bases). With 6 bases removed from V and 5 bases from J, the gap between germline ends came to 14 bases. CDR3 size: 15 residues. Per germline, CDR1 MNHEY and CDR2 SMNVEV (reference sequence). The CDR3 DNA is TGTGCCAGCAGATCCGGGACAAGAAATAATTCACCCCTCCACTTT. Residues: CASRSGTRNNSPLHF.

The rearrangement uses TRBV18 and TRBJ2-1, with 14 bases fitting TRBD2. The V and J ends lost 1 base and 4 bases, in that order; junction bases with no gene match: 3. In germline, CDR1 is KGHSH, CDR2 LQKENI. The CDR3 extends over 17 amino acids. This CDR3 reads CASSPRLAGGWYNEQFF. The CDR3 nucleotides read TGTGCCAGCTCACCACGACTAGCGGGGGGGTGGTACAATGAGCAGTTCTTC.

The chain is built from TRBV6-2 or TRBV6-3 and TRBJ1-2; D is unresolved. This CDR3 is 10 amino acids long. Germline V gene data show CDR1 as MNHEY and CDR2 as SVGEGT. V was trimmed by 6 bases and J by 10 bases, leaving 9 bases between them. The CDR3 nucleotides are TGTGCCAGCAGCCGCGGGTTCTACACCTTC. Translation gives CASSRGFYTF.

V and J are TRBV2 and TRBJ2-7; no firm D call. Deletions cut 4 bases from V and 2 bases from J, with 18 bases between. CDR3 length equals 16 residues. Germline CDR1 reads SNHLY; CDR2 reads FYNNEI. This CDR3 reads CASSVSVADLTYEQYF. Written as DNA, the CDR3 is TGTGCCAGCAGTGTTTCGGTCGCAGACTTAACCTACGAGCAGTACTTC.

This sequence joins TRBV3-1 (or the pseudogene TRBV3-2) and TRBJ2-5; 8 bases are a match to TRBD1. V was pared by 0 bases and J by 9 bases, with 12 bases of the junction left unmatched. There are 16 residues in the CDR3. Per germline, CDR1 LGHDT and CDR2 YNNKEL (reference sequence). The CDR3 sequence: CASSQEHRGKGGAQYF. The CDR3 DNA follows: TGTGCCAGCAGCCAAGAGCACAGGGGGAAAGGCGGGGCCCAGTACTTC.

The chain joins TRBV10-3 to TRBJ1-5; D perhaps matches TRBD1 (5 bases). The CDR3 contains 15 residues. Germline V CDR1 and CDR2: ENHRY, SYGVKD. V was clipped by 0 bases and J by 4 bases, with 10 bases between them. CDR3 nucleotides: TGTGCCATCAGTGAGTCGGGGAAGGGGAATCAGCCCCAGCATTTT. Translating it yields CAISESGKGNQPQHF.

The chain recombines TRBV6-2 or TRBV6-3 with TRBJ1-2, with unresolved D. The germline V and J ends were trimmed by 5 bases and 5 bases, with 6 bases remaining between them. CDR1 and CDR2 from the germline V gene are MNHEY and SVGEGT. The CDR3 loop spans 11 amino acids. CDR3 nucleotides: TGTGCCAGCAGTCAGAGGTATGGCTACACCTTC. It translates to CASSQRYGYTF.

J is TRBJ1-6 and V is TRBV18; 7 bases fit TRBD1. J gave up 7 bases and V 2 bases, and 5 bases lay outside the gene matches. The CDR3 totals 15 residues. In germline, CDR1 is KGHSH, CDR2 LQKENI. CDR3 DNA: TGTGCCAGCTCACCAGAGCAGGGGGTAAATTCACCCCTCCACTTT. Its translation is CASSPEQGVNSPLHF.

This clone occurred once. Different DNA sequences within this sample yield the same CDR3. The CDR3 DNA reads TGTGCCAGTAGTATAGGCACGGGGAACTATGGCTACACCTTC. Translated: CASSIGTGNYGYTF. The chain carries TRBV19 and TRBJ1-2; the D is unclear. This CDR3 spans 14 amino acids. Germline V gene data show CDR1 as LNHDA and CDR2 as SQIVND (reference sequence). V was clipped by 1 base and J by 2 bases, with 8 bases between them.

The J gene is TRBJ2-1, the V gene TRBV29-1, with 11 bases identical to TRBD1. CDR1 is SQVTM and CDR2 is ANQGSEA in the germline V gene. The CDR3 has 14 amino acids. V was clipped by 6 bases and J by 6 bases; unmatched bases: 7. CDR3 DNA sequence: TGCAGCGTCGCCGGGACAGGGGGTTCCAATGAGCAGTTCTTC. It translates to CSVAGTGGSNEQFF.

V gene TRBV5-1 combines with J gene TRBJ2-7; the match to TRBD2 covers 7 bases. This CDR3 contains 14 residues. Germline CDR1 and CDR2: SGHRS and YFSETQ. V shed 0 bases, J shed 3 bases, and the junction held 3 bases outside the gene matches. CDR3 bases: TGCGCCAGCAGCTTGGAGTGGGGGGGCTACGAGCAGTACTTC. This encodes CASSLEWGGYEQYF.

The chain carries TRBV21-1 and TRBJ1-2; the table's D call, TRBD1, has no DNA check behind it. TRBV21-1 is described as a pseudogene. The CDR3 extends over 14 amino acids. In nucleotides, the CDR3 is TGTGCCAGCAGCAAAGCCTCACAGTTATATGGCTACACCTTC. This sequence encodes CASSKASQLYGYTF.

V gene TRBV7-6 combines with J gene TRBJ2-5, with 8 bases that match TRBD1. Trimming removed 2 bases from V and 2 bases from J; junction bases left unmatched: 7. The length of the CDR3 is 16 residues. Germline V gene lookup returns CDR1 SGHVS and CDR2 FNYEAQ. The CDR3 sequence: CASSLNPGGGQETQYF. CDR3 coding DNA: TGTGCCAGCAGCTTAAATCCAGGGGGCGGGCAAGAGACCCAGTACTTC.

The chain uses TRBV5-1 and TRBJ2-2, with 14 bases aligning to TRBD2. CDR1 and CDR2 from the germline V gene are SGHRS and YFSETQ. The length of the CDR3 is 18 residues. V was pared by 2 bases and J by 5 bases, with 8 bases of the junction left unmatched. The CDR3 loop is CASSFLGLAGVGTGELFF. CDR3 nucleotide sequence: TGCGCCAGCAGCTTCTTGGGACTAGCGGGAGTGGGTACCGGGGAGCTGTTTTTT.

This clone was detected a few times. J is TRBJ2-7 and V is TRBV6-5, with D possibly being TRBD1 (6 bases). The CDR3 length is 13 residues. CDR1 is MNHEY, CDR2 SVGAGI, per germline. Deletions cut 4 bases from V and 1 base from J, with 8 bases between. CDR3 in DNA: TGTGCCAGCAGTTTAGGGGGTTCCTACGAGCAGTACTTC. Translated, it gives CASSLGGSYEQYF.

This chain links TRBV30 with TRBJ2-4, with TRBD2 as a possible D gene (6 bases). Germline assignment: CDR1 GTSNPN and CDR2 SVGIG (reference sequence). The CDR3 is 15 residues long. V shed 2 bases and J shed 8 bases, with 19 bases lying between them. CDR3: CAWSIPTGVWDIQYF. CDR3 DNA sequence: TGTGCCTGGAGTATCCCAACGGGGGTTTGGGACATTCAGTACTTC. The whole variable domain, filled in from reference TRBV30 and TRBJ2-4, reads SQTIHQWPATLVQPVGSPLSLECTVEGTSNPNLYWYRQAAGRGLQLLFYSVGIGQISSEVPQNLSASRPQDRQFILSSKKLLLSDSGFYLCAWSIPTGVWDIQYFGAGTRLSVL.

This sequence joins TRBV2 and TRBJ1-2; D might be TRBD1 (6 bases). Trimming stripped 8 bases from V and 3 bases from J, with 16 bases between. In germline, CDR1 is SNHLY, CDR2 FYNNEI. This CDR3 has 14 amino acids. The CDR3 DNA reads TGTGCCAGCGGTAGCCGGGACATTGACTATGGCTACACCTTC. It translates to CASGSRDIDYGYTF.

The chain employs TRBV25-1 and TRBJ2-7, with D possibly matching TRBD2 (5 bases). The length of the CDR3 is 17 residues. V was shortened by 0 bases and J by 7 bases, with 22 bases between the two germline ends. CDR1 is MGHDK, CDR2 SYGVNS, per germline. DNA of the CDR3: TGTGCCAGCAGTGAATATAGTTATCGAGCGGCTATTGGGGAGCAGTACTTC. This sequence encodes CASSEYSYRAAIGEQYF.

Regarding this clone: At one boundary the junction diverges from the germline segment, which might be a read error. The rearrangement uses TRBV7-7 and TRBJ2-2; 8 nucleotides align to TRBD1. Germline CDR1 reads SSHAT; CDR2 reads FNYEAQ (reference sequence). The CDR3 runs to 16 residues. In DNA form, the CDR3 reads TGTGCTAGCAGCTTATCAGGGGGCAAAGGCACCGGGGAGCTGTTTTTT. It encodes CASSLSGGKGTGELFF.

The chain recombines TRBV5-1 with TRBJ2-3; D is possibly TRBD2 (5 bases). V gave up 0 bases and J gave up 0 bases, with 11 bases separating them. The CDR3 has 16 amino acids. Germline loops: CDR1 SGHRS, CDR2 YFSETQ. The CDR3 nucleotides read TGCGCCAGCAGCTTGGCTGGGCGGGTGAGCACAGATACGCAGTATTTT. This encodes CASSLAGRVSTDTQYF.

This sequence joins TRBV5-1 and TRBJ2-1, with a weak D call TRBD2 (5 bases). The CDR3 totals 12 residues. The germline V gene encodes CDR1 SGHRS and CDR2 YFSETQ. Trimming removed 0 bases at V and 9 bases at J, with 7 bases between. CDR3 residues: CASSLGEGEQFF. CDR3 nucleotides: TGCGCCAGCAGCTTGGGAGAGGGTGAGCAGTTCTTC. Filled out from reference TRBV5-1 and TRBJ2-1, the complete variable domain reads KAGVTQTPRYLIKTRGQQVTLSCSPISGHRSVSWYQQTPGQGLQFLFEYFSETQRNKGNFPGRFSGRQFSNSRSEMNVSTLELGDSALYLCASSLGEGEQFFGPGTRLTVL.

The CDR3: CASSQNREAFF. The CDR3 nucleotides are TGTGCCAGCAGCCAAAATCGGGAAGCTTTCTTT. The chain links TRBV4-2 to TRBJ1-1; no reliable D call. The germline CDR1 and CDR2 sequences are LGHNA and YNFKEQ. The V and J ends lost 2 bases and 8 bases respectively, with 6 bases between them. This CDR3 has 11 residues.

This clone was picked up a small number of times. The J gene is TRBJ1-2, the V gene TRBV5-1; 9 nucleotides align to TRBD1. Per the germline V gene, CDR1 is SGHRS and CDR2 is YFSETQ. This CDR3 contains 12 residues. The J segment lost 8 bases and the V segment lost 4 bases, leaving 3 bases of the junction unmatched. The CDR3 region has the DNA TGCGCCAGCAGCCCGACAGGGGGAGGCTACACCTTC. Translation: CASSPTGGGYTF.

V gene TRBV11-3 combines with J gene TRBJ1-1; TRBD1 agrees at 9 bases. The germline CDR1 and CDR2 sequences are SGHNT and YENEEA. CDR3 length: 15 residues. With V trimmed by 5 bases and J by 1 base, 5 bases remained unmatched. In DNA, the CDR3 is TGTGCCAGCAGCCCCGGACAGGGGAAGAACACTGAAGCTTTCTTT. Residues: CASSPGQGKNTEAFF.

The chain employs TRBV5-1 and TRBJ1-1; 7 nucleotides align to TRBD1. Germline lookup yields CDR1 SGHRS and CDR2 YFSETQ. Germline trimming cut 3 bases from V and 0 bases from J; bases unmatched to any gene: 5. There are 15 residues in the CDR3. The CDR3 is CASSSGDRMNTEAFF. DNA of the CDR3: TGCGCCAGCAGCTCGGGGGACAGAATGAACACTGAAGCTTTCTTT.

This clone has only a few counts. The chain has TRBV14 and TRBJ2-5, with TRBD1 identical over 10 bases. Germline V CDR1 and CDR2: SGHDN, FVKESK. The trim removed 5 bases at V and 4 bases at J, leaving 7 bases unmatched. CDR3 length: 15 amino acids. As DNA, the CDR3 is TGTGCCAGCAGCACCCAAAGGACAGGGGGAGAGACCCAGTACTTC. Translated: CASSTQRTGGETQYF. Supplemented by reference TRBV14 and TRBJ2-5, the full variable domain reads EAGVTQFPSHSVIEKGQTVTLRCDPISGHDNLYWYRRVMGKEIKFLLHFVKESKQDESGMPNNRFLAERTGGTYSTLKVQPAELEDSGVYFCASSTQRTGGETQYFGPGTRLLVL.